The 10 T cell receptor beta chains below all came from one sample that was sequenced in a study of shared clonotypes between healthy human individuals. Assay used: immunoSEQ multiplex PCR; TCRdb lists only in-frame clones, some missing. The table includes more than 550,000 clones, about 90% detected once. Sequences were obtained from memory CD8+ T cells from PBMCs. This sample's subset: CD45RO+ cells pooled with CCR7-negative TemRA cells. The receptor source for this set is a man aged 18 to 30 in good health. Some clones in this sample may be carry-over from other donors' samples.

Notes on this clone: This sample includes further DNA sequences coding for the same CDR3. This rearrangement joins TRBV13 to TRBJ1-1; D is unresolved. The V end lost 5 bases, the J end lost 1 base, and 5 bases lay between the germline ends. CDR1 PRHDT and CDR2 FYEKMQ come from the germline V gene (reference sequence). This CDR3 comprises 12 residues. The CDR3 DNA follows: TGTGCCAGCAGCCTGGGGAACACTGAAGCTTTCTTT. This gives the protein CASSLGNTEAFF.

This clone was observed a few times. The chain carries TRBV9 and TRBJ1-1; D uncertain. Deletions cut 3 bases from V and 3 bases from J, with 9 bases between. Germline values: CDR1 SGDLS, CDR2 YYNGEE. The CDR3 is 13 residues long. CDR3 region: CASSGRFDTEAFF. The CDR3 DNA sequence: TGTGCCAGCAGCGGACGGTTCGACACTGAAGCTTTCTTT. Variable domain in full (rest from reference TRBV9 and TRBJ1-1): DSGVTQTPKHLITATGQRVTLRCSPRSGDLSVYWYQQSLDQGLQFLIQYYNGEERAKGNILERFSAQQFPDLHSELNLSSLELGDSALYFCASSGRFDTEAFFGQGTRLTVV.

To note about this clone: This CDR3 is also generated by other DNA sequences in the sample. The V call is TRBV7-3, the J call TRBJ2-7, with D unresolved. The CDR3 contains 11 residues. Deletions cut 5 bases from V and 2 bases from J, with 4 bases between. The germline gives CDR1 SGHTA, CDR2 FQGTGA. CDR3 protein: CASSLTYEQYF. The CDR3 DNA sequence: TGTGCCAGCAGCCTCACCTACGAGCAGTACTTC.

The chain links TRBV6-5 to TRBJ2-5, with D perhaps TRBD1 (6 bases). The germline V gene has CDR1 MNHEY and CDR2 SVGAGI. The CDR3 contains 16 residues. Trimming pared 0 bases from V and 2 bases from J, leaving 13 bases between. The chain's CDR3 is CASSYSVTGAQETQYF. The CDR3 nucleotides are TGTGCCAGCAGTTACTCGGTGACAGGAGCACAAGAGACCCAGTACTTC.

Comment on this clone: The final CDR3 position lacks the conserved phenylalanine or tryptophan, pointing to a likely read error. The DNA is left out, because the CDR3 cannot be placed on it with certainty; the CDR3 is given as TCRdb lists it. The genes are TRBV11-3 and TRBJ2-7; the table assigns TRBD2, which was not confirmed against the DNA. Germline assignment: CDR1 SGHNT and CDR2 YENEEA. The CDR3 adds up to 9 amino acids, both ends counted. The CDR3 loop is CASSPCVEI.

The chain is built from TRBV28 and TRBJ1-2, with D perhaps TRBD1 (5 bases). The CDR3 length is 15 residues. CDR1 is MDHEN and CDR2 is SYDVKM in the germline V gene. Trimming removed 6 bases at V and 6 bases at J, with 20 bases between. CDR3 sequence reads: CASRAWAGSYHGYTF. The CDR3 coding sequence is TGTGCCAGCAGGGCTTGGGCAGGGAGTTATCATGGCTACACCTTC.

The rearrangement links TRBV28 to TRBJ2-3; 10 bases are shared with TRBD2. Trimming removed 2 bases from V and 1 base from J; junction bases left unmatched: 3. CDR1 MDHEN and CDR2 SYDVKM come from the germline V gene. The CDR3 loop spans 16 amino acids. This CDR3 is CASSLTSGIGTDTQYF. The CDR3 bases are TGTGCCAGCAGTTTAACTAGCGGGATCGGCACAGATACGCAGTATTTT.

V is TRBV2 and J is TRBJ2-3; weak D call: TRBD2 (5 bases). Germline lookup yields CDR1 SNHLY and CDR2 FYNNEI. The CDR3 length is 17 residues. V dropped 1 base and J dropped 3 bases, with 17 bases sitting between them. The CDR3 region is CASSEGLALSGTDTQYF. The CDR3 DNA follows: TGTGCCAGCAGTGAAGGGCTAGCCCTATCGGGGACAGATACGCAGTATTTT.

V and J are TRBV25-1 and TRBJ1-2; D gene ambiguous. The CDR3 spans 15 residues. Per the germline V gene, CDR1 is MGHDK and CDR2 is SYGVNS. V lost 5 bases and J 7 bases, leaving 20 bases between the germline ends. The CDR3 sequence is CASSPRWAAASGYTF. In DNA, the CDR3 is TGTGCCAGCAGTCCACGGTGGGCGGCGGCCAGTGGCTACACCTTC.

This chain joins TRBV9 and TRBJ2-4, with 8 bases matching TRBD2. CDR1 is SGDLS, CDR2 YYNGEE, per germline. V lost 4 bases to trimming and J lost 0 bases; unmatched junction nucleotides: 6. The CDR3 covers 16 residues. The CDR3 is CASSRGGTVAKNIQYF. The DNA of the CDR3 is TGTGCCAGCAGCCGCGGGGGGACTGTAGCCAAAAACATTCAGTACTTC. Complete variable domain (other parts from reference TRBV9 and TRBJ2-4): DSGVTQTPKHLITATGQRVTLRCSPRSGDLSVYWYQQSLDQGLQFLIQYYNGEERAKGNILERFSAQQFPDLHSELNLSSLELGDSALYFCASSRGGTVAKNIQYFGAGTRLSVL.